This TCR beta chain was sequenced in a study of cytomegalovirus exposure and HLA in healthy donors. Study-wide findings and caveats: There were 150 to 200 TCR beta chains listed as cytomegalovirus-associated. According to reports, the classifier identified cytomegalovirus status with high specificity and sensitivity.

V shed 7 bases, J shed 7 bases, and the junction held 8 bases outside the gene matches. CDR1 is SGHRS, CDR2 YFSETQ, per germline. This CDR3 comprises 15 residues. The donors were part of the validation cohort, which consisted of some 120 subjects and was separate from the first cohort of several hundred subjects. Profiled with immunoSEQ multiplex PCR; TCRdb holds only in-frame clones, not every one. Among some 130,000 clones listed, 75% to 90% were seen once. This clone has just one count. Its antigen is unknown. The TCR sequence derives from a woman younger than 35 in good health and CMV-seronegative. Sequenced input: PBMCs. The rearrangement joins TRBV5-1 to TRBJ2-2; 12 bases line up with TRBD1. The CDR3 loop is CASDPGTGGIGELFF. As DNA, the CDR3 is TGCGCCAGCGACCCTGGGACAGGGGGCATCGGGGAGCTGTTTTTT.